Shown below are 15 T cell receptor beta chains from a single sample sequenced in a study of blood T cells in healthy people across ages. The second PCR ran roughly 7 to 12 cycles with a sample-barcoded 5' primer and J-beta primers. MiXCR was run by TCRdb on the 5' RACE reads, yielding one entry per CDR3 protein. The profile shows 780,000 or so distinct CDR3 sequences, around three fifths of them singletons. The sequenced material came from blood. The receptors come from a man aged 40-50 years in good health.

The V and J genes are TRBV7-8 and TRBJ1-6, with a tentative D call TRBD1 (5 bases). V lost 5 bases to trimming and J lost 10 bases, with 15 bases between them. The CDR3 is 14 residues long. Germline V gene lookup returns CDR1 SGHVS and CDR2 FQNEAQ. CDR3 amino acids: CASSPERGVSPLHF. The CDR3 nucleotides read TGTGCCAGCAGCCCCGAGAGGGGAGTATCACCCCTCCACTTT.

The rearrangement joins TRBV7-2 to TRBJ2-5, with 10 bases matching TRBD1. Germline V lookup: CDR1 SGHTA, CDR2 FQGNSA. V shed 6 bases, J shed 2 bases, and the junction held 9 bases outside the gene matches. The CDR3 totals 16 residues. This CDR3 reads CASSRSDRGNQETQYF. CDR3 nucleotide sequence: TGTGCCAGCAGTCGGTCGGACAGGGGGAATCAAGAGACCCAGTACTTC.

For this clonotype: Relative to the germline gene, one junction end is altered; a read error may explain this. The V and J genes are TRBV20-1 and TRBJ2-5, with 10 nucleotides matching TRBD2. The germline V gene encodes CDR1 DFQATT and CDR2 SNEGSKA (reference sequence). CDR3 length: 15 amino acids. CDR3 DNA sequence: TGCGGTGCTAGAATATCCGGGACTAGCGTAGAGACCCAGTACTTC. Protein product: CGARISGTSVETQYF.

J is TRBJ2-7 and V is TRBV6-1; no reliable D call. The CDR3 has 15 amino acids. The V and J ends lost 4 bases and 0 bases respectively, with 13 bases between them. Germline assignment: CDR1 MNHNS and CDR2 SASEGT. The CDR3 is CASSVYSFSSYEQYF. The CDR3, as DNA: TGTGCCAGCAGTGTGTACAGTTTTAGCTCCTACGAGCAGTACTTC.

The chain carries TRBV4-3 and TRBJ2-7; D is uncertain. Germline-derived CDR1 and CDR2 are LGHNA and YSLEER. V was shortened by 0 bases and J by 7 bases, with 13 bases between the two germline ends. The length of the CDR3 is 14 residues. As DNA, the CDR3 is TGCGCCAGCAGCCAAGATCTTGGCTTCAAAGAGCAGTACTTC. It codes for CASSQDLGFKEQYF.

This chain connects TRBV7-3 to TRBJ1-6; TRBD1 matches 10 bases. Losses at the gene ends were 5 bases for V and 10 bases for J; bases not matched to a gene: 8. Germline V lookup: CDR1 SGHTA, CDR2 FQGTGA. The CDR3 is 15 residues long. CDR3 nucleotide sequence: TGTGCCAGCAGCCTGGACAGGGGGGTTATGTCACCCCTCCACTTT. The encoded protein is CASSLDRGVMSPLHF. The whole variable domain, remainder taken from reference TRBV7-3 and TRBJ1-6, is GAGVSQTPSNKVTEKGKYVELRCDPISGHTALYWYRQSLGQGPEFLIYFQGTGAADDSGLPNDRFFAVRPEGSVSTLKIQRTERGDSAVYLCASSLDRGVMSPLHFGNGTRLTVT.

This chain joins TRBV27 and TRBJ2-1; D gene uncertain. Trimming took off 3 bases at V and 6 bases at J, with 24 bases between the two ends. The CDR3 is 18 residues long. Germline V lookup: CDR1 MNHEY, CDR2 SMNVEV (reference sequence). CDR3 protein: CASSLALNRAQPINEQFF. In DNA form, the CDR3 reads TGTGCCAGCAGTTTGGCACTTAATCGGGCCCAGCCAATCAATGAGCAGTTCTTC.

The chain carries TRBV20-1 and TRBJ2-3; TRBD2 matches at 9 bases. This CDR3 contains 13 residues. Germline-derived CDR1 and CDR2 are DFQATT and SNEGSKA (reference sequence). In DNA, the CDR3 is TGCAAATGCGCGGGAGGGCGGACAGATACGCAGTATTTT. It is translated as CKCAGGRTDTQYF.

This clonotype was counted between two and nine times. The chain is built from TRBV14 and TRBJ1-6, with a possible D match to TRBD1 (6 bases). The CDR3 spans 18 residues. The V end lost 4 bases, the J end lost 2 bases, and 18 bases lay between the germline ends. Germline V gene data show CDR1 as SGHDN and CDR2 as FVKESK. CDR3 DNA: TGTGCCAGCAGCCGAAGGGCGGGGGGCGCAACCTATAATTCACCCCTCCACTTT. Amino acids: CASSRRAGGATYNSPLHF.

This clonotype has just one count. This rearrangement joins TRBV12-3 or TRBV12-4 to TRBJ2-1; D uncertain. This CDR3 contains 14 residues. The germline V and J ends were trimmed by 6 bases and 7 bases, with 16 bases remaining between them. The CDR3 sequence: CASSLMDPSNEQFF. CDR3 in DNA: TGTGCCAGCAGCCTAATGGACCCTTCTAATGAGCAGTTCTTC.

Only one count was recorded for this clonotype. The DNA for the CDR3 is TGCAGTGCTAGAGATCATTACCAGGGCTACGAGCAGTACTTC. This encodes CSARDHYQGYEQYF. V usage is TRBV20-1 and J usage is TRBJ2-7; the D gene is possibly TRBD1 (5 bases). Trimming pared 0 bases from V and 3 bases from J, leaving 12 bases between. The CDR3 sequence is 14 residues long. CDR1 and CDR2 (germline): DFQATT, SNEGSKA (reference sequence).

This clonotype was observed a handful of times. The J gene is TRBJ2-5, the V gene TRBV7-2; D gene uncertain. Germline assignment: CDR1 SGHTA and CDR2 FQGNSA. The CDR3 runs 15 residues. V was shortened by 5 bases and J by 5 bases, with 18 bases between the two germline ends. CDR3 nucleotides: TGTGCCAGCAGCCCGCAAGTCCAGATTTGGGAGACCCAGTACTTC. It translates to CASSPQVQIWETQYF.

The chain employs TRBV7-9 and TRBJ2-1; the match to TRBD1 covers 9 bases. The assigned J gene may be wrong: the sequence end matches TRBJ2-7 better. This CDR3 contains 19 residues. CDR1 and CDR2 (germline): SEHNR, FQNEAQ (reference sequence). The CDR3 protein is CASTRDRAETTSSYNEQYF. The CDR3 DNA follows: TGTGCCAGCACCCGGGACAGGGCGGAGACCACAAGCTCCTACAATGAGCAGTACTTC.

The chain carries TRBV10-3 and TRBJ2-6, with 7 positions matching TRBD2. The germline V gene encodes CDR1 ENHRY and CDR2 SYGVKD. The CDR3 runs to 15 residues. With V trimmed by 7 bases and J by 0 bases, 3 bases remained unmatched. Here the CDR3 reads CAITGGSSGANVLTF. The CDR3 region has the DNA TGTGCCATCACGGGGGGAAGCTCTGGGGCCAACGTCCTGACTTTC.

This chain connects TRBV7-9 to TRBJ2-1; a possible D gene is TRBD1 (6 bases). TRBJ2-7 explains the end of the DNA better; the J call may be wrong. Germline CDR1 SEHNR, CDR2 FQNEAQ (reference sequence). The CDR3 runs to 14 residues. CDR3: CASSRTVEVNEQYF. The CDR3 DNA reads as TGTGCCAGCAGTCGGACAGTTGAGGTTAATGAGCAGTACTTC.